The clone carrying this T cell receptor (beta chain) was recorded at least ten times. V was pared by 4 bases and J by 3 bases, with 14 bases between. The CDR3 is made up of 14 amino acids. Germline assignment: CDR1 SGHRS and CDR2 YFSETQ. This entry is derived from a study of T cells in Graves' hyperthyroidism and ophthalmopathy. RNA transcripts were the template for amplifying TCR beta CDR3 regions. The study used the HTBI primer set for a first-round RT-PCR of the TCR CDR3. MiXCR was run by TCRdb on the multiplex PCR reads, yielding one entry per CDR3 protein. The table includes 450,000 to 650,000 distinct CDR3 sequences, 14% detected once.

The V and J genes are TRBV5-1 and TRBJ2-7, with a weak D call TRBD1 (6 bases). Material: blood. The receptor's source is a woman aged 18-29 years with Graves' ophthalmopathy. CDR3 protein: CASSQGEGVYEQYF. In nucleotides, the CDR3 is TGCGCCAGCAGCCAGGGTGAGGGGGTCTACGAGCAGTACTTC. Together with reference TRBV5-1 and TRBJ2-7, the CDR3 gives the full variable domain: KAGVTQTPRYLIKTRGQQVTLSCSPISGHRSVSWYQQTPGQGLQFLFEYFSETQRNKGNFPGRFSGRQFSNSRSEMNVSTLELGDSALYLCASSQGEGVYEQYFGPGTRLTVT.